This TCR beta chain was sequenced in a study of cytomegalovirus exposure and HLA in healthy donors. Use of 60 Vbeta and 13 Jbeta primers characterized the PCR. In the original processing: Later, some 75 million unique TCR beta chains were counted in an analysis, and roughly 10 million of them were shared. The table came from immunoSEQ multiplex PCR; TCRdb's copy has only in-frame clones and leaves some out. The V and J calls and clone size are taken from that table; D and trimming were inferred from the DNA. Altogether about 160,000 clones are present, about three quarters being singletons, with the ten largest covering roughly 1.5%. The CDR3 extends over 20 amino acids. J gave up 2 bases and V 1 base, and 15 bases lay outside the gene matches. The germline CDR1 and CDR2 sequences are LGHNA and YNFKEQ. Comment on this clone: Its antigen is as yet unknown.

Study-level results: Analyzed later, association rates of TCRs varied across HLA loci, with DRB1 most and HLA-C fewest.

The gene calls are TRBV4-2 and TRBJ2-3, with TRBD2 identical over 10 bases. Sequencing was done on a sample of PBMCs. The receptor was derived from a woman younger than 45 in good health and CMV-seronegative. CDR3 in amino acids: CASSQVSGLADPGDTDTQYF. CDR3 DNA: TGTGCCAGCAGCCAAGTGAGCGGACTAGCGGACCCCGGGGACACAGATACGCAGTATTTT.